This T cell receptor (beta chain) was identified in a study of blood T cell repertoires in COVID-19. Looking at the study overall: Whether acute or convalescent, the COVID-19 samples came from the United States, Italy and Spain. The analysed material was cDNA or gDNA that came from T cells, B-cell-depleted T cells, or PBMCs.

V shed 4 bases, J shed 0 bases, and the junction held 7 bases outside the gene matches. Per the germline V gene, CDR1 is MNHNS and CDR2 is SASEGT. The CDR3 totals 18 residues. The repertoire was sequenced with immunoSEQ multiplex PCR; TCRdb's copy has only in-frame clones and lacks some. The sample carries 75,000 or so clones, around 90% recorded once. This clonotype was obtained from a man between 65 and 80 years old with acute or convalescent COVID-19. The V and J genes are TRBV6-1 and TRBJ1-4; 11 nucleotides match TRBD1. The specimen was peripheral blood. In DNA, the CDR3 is TGTGCCAGCAGTGCCGGGACAGGGGGTTACGCAACTAATGAAAAACTGTTTTTT. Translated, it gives CASSAGTGGYATNEKLFF.